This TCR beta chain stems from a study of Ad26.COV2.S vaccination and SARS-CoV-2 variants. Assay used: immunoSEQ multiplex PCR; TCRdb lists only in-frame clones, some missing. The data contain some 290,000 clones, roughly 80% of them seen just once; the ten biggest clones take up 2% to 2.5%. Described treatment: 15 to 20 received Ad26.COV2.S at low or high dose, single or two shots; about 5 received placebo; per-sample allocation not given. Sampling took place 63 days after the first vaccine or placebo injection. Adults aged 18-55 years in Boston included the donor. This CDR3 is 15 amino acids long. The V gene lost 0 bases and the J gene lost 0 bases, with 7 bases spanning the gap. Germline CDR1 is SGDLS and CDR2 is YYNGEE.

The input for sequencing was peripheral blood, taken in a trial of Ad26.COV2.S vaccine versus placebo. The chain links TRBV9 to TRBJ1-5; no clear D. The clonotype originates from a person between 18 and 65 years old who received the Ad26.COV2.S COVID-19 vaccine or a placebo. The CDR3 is CASSVGPSSNQPQHF. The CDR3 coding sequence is TGTGCCAGCAGCGTAGGACCGTCTAGCAATCAGCCCCAGCATTTT.